Here is one T cell receptor (beta chain) with its context. Its antigen is unknown. For each subset, genomic DNA was distributed in equal portions over several immunoSEQ plates. Assay used: immunoSEQ multiplex PCR; TCRdb lists only in-frame clones, some missing. The data contain a few million clones, around nine tenths of them singletons. V lost 1 base to trimming and J lost 7 bases; unmatched junction nucleotides: 5. Germline assignment: CDR1 SGHNT and CDR2 YENEEA. The length of the CDR3 is 14 residues. This record belongs to a study of shared clonotypes between healthy human individuals. Notes on the study in general: Generally, naive subsets (rather than memory subsets) showed larger estimated richness. Shared across several donors were approximately 5% of the naive CD4 clonotypes.

The clonotype was recovered from a man between 18 and 35 years old in good health. Sequenced material: naive CD4+ T cells sorted from blood. This sample's subset: CD45RA+ positively selected. The genes are TRBV11-3 and TRBJ2-7; 9 positions agree with TRBD1. For the CDR3, the DNA is TGTGCCAGCAGCTTAGCAGGACAGGGGCTGGAGCAGTACTTC. It specifies CASSLAGQGLEQYF.